The sequence of this T cell receptor (beta chain) was determined in a study of cytomegalovirus exposure and HLA in healthy donors (dated by TCRdb to about 2017). Concerning the study at large: According to a later analysis, one platform produced both the roughly 110 validation repertoires and the 620 or so repertoires of the first cohort. The aim of the study was to test whether cataloging public T cell receptors could identify signatures of past pathogen exposure. In addition to the first cohort of 666 subjects, a separate validation cohort of approximately 110 different subjects was used. To predict cytomegalovirus infection status, the study brought together high-throughput TCR immunosequencing, statistical association of individual TCRs with disease status, and machine learning. Here is what the overall study found, with its caveats: The authors suggested that the approach could potentially be extended to other disease states and immunological phenotypes. Cytomegalovirus status was reported to be diagnosed by the classifier with high specificity and sensitivity in both the original and validation cohorts. Subsequent analysis determined that TCRs grouped into clusters in the first cohort also showed a tendency toward co-occurrence across the 120 or so validation repertoires, and 90% to 95% of cluster scores exceeded 0. In the study, 150 to 200 TCR beta chains were listed as associated with cytomegalovirus. In vitro tests confirmed that a few of the cytomegalovirus-associated TCR beta chains recognize cytomegalovirus antigens. The validation cohort had no HLA typing available for a later analysis, so co-occurrence within that cohort was assessed over all 120 or so repertoires. Most TCR sequences were observed very rarely across donors, whereas some public TCRs were present in many individuals.

Libraries were prepared through the immunoSEQ multiplex PCR assay. The authors processed their data as follows. A statistical classification framework was developed to diagnose cytomegalovirus status using the catalog of TCR beta chain sequences. The immuneACCESS repertoire file appears here via TCRdb, limited to in-frame rearrangements. These files lack a portion of the clones; in checked studies, under half of the deficit traces to unresolved V genes, and the cause of the others is not known. The V and J calls and clone size come from that table; D and trimming were worked out from the DNA. The sample table contains fewer than 60,000 clones; only one count was recorded for around 93% of them. The top ten clones comprise 1.5% to 2% of the sample. Concerning this clone: Its recognized antigen is unknown. Base qualities were left out, and no much larger clone turns up one base away.

CDR1 and CDR2 are read off the germline V gene (reference sequence) as SGHKS and YYEKEE. V is reduced by 2 bases and J by 6 bases, leaving a spacing of 14 bases between them. There are 14 amino acids in the CDR3, from cysteine to phenylalanine inclusive. Left in the record is the CDR3 DNA by itself, 42 bases read in frame from the first base. The donors were included in the validation cohort of 100 to 150 subjects, a group kept apart from the roughly 700-subject first cohort. The sequence is built from TRBV5-5 and TRBJ1-1; the D gene lacks a confident call. The clonotype originates from a woman aged 18-29 years in good health and CMV-seropositive. The sample taken for sequencing was PBMCs. The CDR3 protein: CASSFGPLLSEAFF. The sequenced DNA: TGTGCCAGCAGCTTCGGTCCGTTACTTTCTGAAGCTTTCTTT.